These T cell receptor beta chains were read from a single sample in a study of identical twins. TCRdb recomputed calls from the 5' RACE reads with MiXCR, one row per CDR3 protein. The sample carries roughly 750,000 distinct CDR3 sequences, 21% recorded once. The same data also contributed to another study, on T cells expressing NK-cell markers.

Sample: PBMCs. Receptor source: a woman under 30 in good health. CDR3s include the opening cysteine and the closing phenylalanine or tryptophan. A D gene is named only where the DNA matches it firmly. A row's size may be missing; if present it is once, few, many or a size class.

few TRBJ2-7 TRBD2 TRBV11-2 TGTGCCAGCAGAAGAGCGGGGGCTTCCGAGCAGTACTTC CASRRAGASEQYF
few TRBJ2-7 TRBD1 TRBV11-2 TGTGCCAGCAGCTTATCCGTGACCGGGACAGGGATCTCCTACGAGCAGTACTTC CASSLSVTGTGISYEQYF
few TRBJ2-3 TRBD2 TRBV11-2 TGTGCCAGCAGCTGGGGACTAGCGGGATTTTCCCCCTCCTACACAGATACGCAGTATTTT CASSWGLAGFSPSYTDTQYF
few TRBJ1-5 NA TRBV5-1 TGCGCCAGCAGCCCCGAAGGGGATCGCAATCAGCCCCAGCATTTT CASSPEGDRNQPQHF
NA TRBJ2-2 NA TRBV14 TGTGCCAGCAGACCGGGACCGAACACCGGGGAGCTGTTTTTT CASRPGPNTGELFF
few TRBJ2-7 NA TRBV20-1 TGCAGTGCTAGATTTGGCTTAGGCGAGCAGTACTTC CSARFGLGEQYF
many TRBJ2-1 TRBD2 TRBV29-1 TGCAGCATCGGGACTAGAACAAATGAGCAGTTCTTC CSIGTRTNEQFF
NA TRBJ2-5 NA TRBV6-1 TGTGCCAGCAGAAGAGGGGGTAGCGGGCCTCAAGAGACCCAGTACTTC CASRRGGSGPQETQYF
NA TRBJ1-1 NA TRBV20-1 TGCAGTGCTGAACAGCGAACTGAAGCTTTCTTT CSAEQRTEAFF
many TRBJ2-5 NA TRBV12-3/TRBV12-4 TGTGCCAGCAGTTTTGTCCCAGAGACCCAGTACTTC CASSFVPETQYF
NA TRBJ2-1 TRBD2 TRBV10-3 TGTGCCATCAATCTAGCGGGAGGCAATGAGCAGTTCTTC CAINLAGGNEQFF
few TRBJ2-4 NA TRBV6-5 TGTGCCAGCAGTTCTACTGGACTAGCCAAAAACATTCAGTACTTC CASSSTGLAKNIQYF
NA TRBJ2-7 NA TRBV13 TGTGCCAGCAGCTCTTCAGGACAAACTTACGAGCAGTACTTC CASSSSGQTYEQYF
NA TRBJ2-3 TRBD2 TRBV5-1 TGCGCCAGCAGCCGCCTTAGCGGGATAGCCACAGATACGCAGTATTTT CASSRLSGIATDTQYF
NA TRBJ2-7 NA TRBV5-4 TGTGCCAGCAGCGGCTCACACGAGCAGTACTTC CASSGSHEQYF
NA TRBJ2-2 NA TRBV9 TGTGCCAGCAGGGGAGCGCTATCAAACGCGAACACCGGGGAGCTGTTTTTT CASRGALSNANTGELFF
few TRBJ1-3 NA TRBV20-1 TGCAGTGCTAGGGTACGGGGCTCGTCTGGAAACACCATATATTTT CSARVRGSSGNTIYF
few TRBJ1-2 NA TRBV5-1 TGCGCCAGCAGCCCTAGTCAGGGGACGGATGGCTACACCTTC CASSPSQGTDGYTF